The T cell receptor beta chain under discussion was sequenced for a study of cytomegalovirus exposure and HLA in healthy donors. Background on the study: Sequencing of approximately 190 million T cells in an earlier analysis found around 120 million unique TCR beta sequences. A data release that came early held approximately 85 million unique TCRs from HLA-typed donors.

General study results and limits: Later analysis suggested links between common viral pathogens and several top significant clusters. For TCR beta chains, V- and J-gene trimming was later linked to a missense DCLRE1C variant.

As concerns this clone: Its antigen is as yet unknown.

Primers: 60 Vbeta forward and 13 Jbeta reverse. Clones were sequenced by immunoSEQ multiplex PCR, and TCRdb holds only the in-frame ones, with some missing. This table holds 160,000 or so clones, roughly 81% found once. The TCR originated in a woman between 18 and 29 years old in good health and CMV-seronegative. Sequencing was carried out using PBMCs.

CDR3 in DNA: TGTGCCATCAGTGAGGTGGCGCGGAACTCAGATACGCAGTATTTT. This sequence encodes CAISEVARNSDTQYF. The chain recombines TRBV10-3 with TRBJ2-3; D is uncertain. The CDR3 has 15 amino acids. Trimming took off 2 bases at V and 4 bases at J, with 13 bases between the two ends. From germline, CDR1 is ENHRY and CDR2 SYGVKD.